The 14 T cell receptor beta chains listed next were all sequenced from one sample in a study of cytomegalovirus exposure and HLA in healthy donors. Both 60 Vbeta primers and 13 Jbeta primers went into the PCR. The table came from immunoSEQ multiplex PCR; TCRdb's copy has only in-frame clones and leaves some out. The repertoire consists of 140,000 to 150,000 clones, with 88% occurring once and the leading ten covering more than 0.5%. Source material: PBMCs. Receptors originate from a woman in her thirties or forties in good health and CMV-seronegative.

The chain couples TRBV18 to TRBJ1-4; 7 nucleotides align to TRBD1. The V segment lost 2 bases and the J segment 7 bases; nucleotides outside the gene matches: 7. Looked up from germline, CDR1 is KGHSH and CDR2 is LQKENI. This CDR3 contains 15 residues. Here the CDR3 reads CASSPSGTASEKLFF. In nucleotides, the CDR3 is TGTGCCAGCTCACCATCCGGGACAGCCTCTGAAAAACTGTTTTTT.

This clone has a single count. The rearrangement links TRBV7-9 to TRBJ2-5; tentatively, D is TRBD2 (6 bases). The CDR3 length is 13 residues. Germline CDR1 reads SEHNR; CDR2 reads FQNEAQ (reference sequence). V was clipped by 1 base and J by 3 bases, with 6 bases between them. CDR3 in amino acids: CASSLVAEETQYF. DNA for the CDR3: TGTGCCAGCAGCTTAGTAGCGGAAGAGACCCAGTACTTC.

The gene calls are TRBV27 and TRBJ2-7; TRBD1 aligns across 8 bases. V shed 6 bases and J 3 bases; nucleotides not matched to a gene: 4. The CDR3 has 13 amino acids. The germline V gene encodes CDR1 MNHEY and CDR2 SMNVEV (reference sequence). CDR3 sequence (DNA): TGTGCCAGCAGATTGACAGGGGTCTACGAGCAGTACTTC. Protein sequence: CASRLTGVYEQYF.

The V call is TRBV7-9, the J call TRBJ2-1; TRBD1 is a possible D gene (6 bases). CDR1 and CDR2 (germline): SEHNR, FQNEAQ (reference sequence). V lost 5 bases to trimming and J lost 0 bases, with 14 bases between them. The CDR3 consists of 16 residues. In DNA form, the CDR3 reads TGTGCCAGCAGCAACCCGACAGGAATCTCCTACAATGAGCAGTTCTTC. Its translation: CASSNPTGISYNEQFF.

This clone was counted only a few times. The V call is TRBV19, the J call TRBJ2-7; 9 bases match TRBD2. Germline V CDR1 and CDR2: LNHDA, SQIVND (reference sequence). This CDR3 is 15 amino acids long. Trimming took 6 bases from V and 0 from J; bases not matched to a gene: 6. For the CDR3, the DNA is TGTGCCAGTAGGGATAGCGGGAGAAGCTCCTACGAGCAGTACTTC. Translation: CASRDSGRSSYEQYF.

Points on this clone: Other nucleotide sequences in the sample specify the same CDR3. This chain connects TRBV28 to TRBJ2-3; TRBD2 aligns across 14 bases. V shed 5 bases, J shed 6 bases, and the junction held 10 bases outside the gene matches. CDR1 MDHEN and CDR2 SYDVKM come from the germline V gene. CDR3 size: 17 residues. The CDR3 nucleotides read TGTGCCAGCAGTCCATGGACTAGCGGGAGGCCTGGGGATACGCAGTATTTT. It yields the protein CASSPWTSGRPGDTQYF.

V and J are TRBV10-2 and TRBJ2-3; TRBD2 agrees at 7 bases. V was clipped by 1 base and J by 5 bases; unmatched bases: 0. There are 13 residues in the CDR3. Germline V gives CDR1 WSHSY, CDR2 SAAADI. The CDR3 sequence: CASSELAGDTQYF. Written as DNA, the CDR3 is TGCGCCAGCAGTGAGTTAGCGGGAGATACGCAGTATTTT.

In its sample, this clone was seen once. The rearrangement uses TRBV28 and TRBJ2-2, with 10 nucleotides matching TRBD2. After removal of 6 bases from V and 6 bases from J, the junction contained 4 bases not matched to a gene. Looked up from germline, CDR1 is MDHEN and CDR2 is SYDVKM. The CDR3 covers 14 residues. The CDR3 DNA reads as TGTGCCAGCAGCACCGGGACTAGCGCCGGGGAGCTGTTTTTT. It specifies CASSTGTSAGELFF.

The sample holds one count of this clone. The chain carries TRBV28 and TRBJ2-6; 7 bases fit TRBD1. Trimming at V came to 10 bases and at J to 0 bases, leaving 9 bases not matched to a gene. CDR3 length equals 16 residues. Looked up from germline, CDR1 is MDHEN and CDR2 is SYDVKM. CDR3 sequence (DNA): TGTGCCACTCTGACAGGGCCTAGCTCTGGGGCCAACGTCCTGACTTTC. Its translation: CATLTGPSSGANVLTF.

This clone was seen a single time. The gene calls are TRBV13 and TRBJ2-1; TRBD2 matches at 8 bases. V shed 5 bases and J 10 bases; nucleotides not matched to a gene: 13. The V gene's germline CDR1 is PRHDT and CDR2 FYEKMQ (reference sequence). The CDR3 runs 15 residues. CDR3 sequence: CASSQSPGGGLEQFF. CDR3 nucleotide sequence: TGTGCCAGCAGCCAGTCCCCGGGGGGGGGTTTGGAGCAGTTCTTC. Variable domain in full (rest from reference TRBV13 and TRBJ2-1): AAGVIQSPRHLIKEKRETATLKCYPIPRHDTVYWYQQGPGQDPQFLISFYEKMQSDKGSIPDRFSAQQFSDYHSELNMSSLELGDSALYFCASSQSPGGGLEQFFGPGTRLTVL.

This chain links TRBV28 with TRBJ2-7, with D possibly being TRBD2 (5 bases). Germline lookup yields CDR1 MDHEN and CDR2 SYDVKM. This CDR3 contains 13 residues. The ends were cut back, 8 bases at V and 7 bases at J, with 18 bases in the middle. CDR3 in amino acids: CASAGRYVGEQYF. The CDR3 coding sequence is TGTGCCAGCGCGGGCAGGTACGTCGGGGAGCAGTACTTC. Supplemented by reference TRBV28 and TRBJ2-7, the full variable domain reads DVKVTQSSRYLVKRTGEKVFLECVQDMDHENMFWYRQDPGLGLRLIYFSYDVKMKEKGDIPEGYSVSREKKERFSLILESASTNQTSMYLCASAGRYVGEQYFGPGTRLTVT.

V and J are TRBV7-9 and TRBJ1-1; D might be TRBD1 (5 bases). V shed 4 bases and J shed 10 bases, with 16 bases lying between them. CDR3 length: 13 amino acids. Germline values: CDR1 SEHNR, CDR2 FQNEAQ (reference sequence). The CDR3 loop is CASSSWQQVGAFF. In nucleotides, the CDR3 is TGTGCCAGCAGCTCCTGGCAACAGGTGGGAGCTTTCTTT.

The chain employs TRBV5-1 and TRBJ2-5; 12 nucleotides align to TRBD1. The J call may be in error: the DNA end matches TRBJ2-7 better. Per the germline V gene, CDR1 is SGHRS and CDR2 is YFSETQ. The CDR3 has 16 residues. The CDR3 DNA is TGCGCCAGCAGCTTGGGGGGACAGGGGGCTTCCTACGAGCAGTACTTC. Its protein is CASSLGGQGASYEQYF.

This clone showed up just once. This chain links TRBV7-3 with TRBJ2-1; D possibly corresponds to TRBD2 (6 bases). Germline values: CDR1 SGHTA, CDR2 FQGTGA. The CDR3 totals 13 residues. V was cut by 3 bases and J by 7 bases, with 10 bases left in between. CDR3: CASSFAGKNEQFF. In DNA form, the CDR3 reads TGTGCCAGCAGCTTTGCGGGAAAAAATGAGCAGTTCTTC.